This T cell receptor beta chain was recovered during a study of blood T cell repertoires in COVID-19. Whole-study context: COVID-19 samples, acute and convalescent, were from the United States, Italy and Spain. T cells, B-cell-depleted T cells, or PBMCs supplied cDNA or gDNA.

The CDR3 consists of 18 residues. With 3 bases clipped from V and 0 bases from J, the junction kept 9 bases outside the gene matches. The germline CDR1 and CDR2 sequences are SGHRS and YFSETQ. Authors' processing steps: Researchers report that nucleated cell counts were estimated from reference gene primer amplification. Sequencing used immunoSEQ multiplex PCR; TCRdb keeps in-frame clones, though not all of them. V, J and clone size derive from that table, while D and trimming were established from the DNA sequence. The sample has 190,000 or so clones; more than 60% are singletons. The source material was peripheral blood. This sequence originates from a man between 45 and 60 years old who had recovered from COVID-19. The chain combines TRBV5-1 with TRBJ2-1; TRBD2 agrees at 10 bases. This CDR3 is CASSSTLIAGGSYNEQFF. CDR3 coding DNA: TGCGCCAGCAGCTCGACATTAATAGCGGGAGGCTCCTACAATGAGCAGTTCTTC. Together with reference TRBV5-1 and TRBJ2-1, the CDR3 gives the full variable domain: KAGVTQTPRYLIKTRGQQVTLSCSPISGHRSVSWYQQTPGQGLQFLFEYFSETQRNKGNFPGRFSGRQFSNSRSEMNVSTLELGDSALYLCASSSTLIAGGSYNEQFFGPGTRLTVL.